This TCR beta chain was sequenced in a study of human versus mouse CDR3 diversity and MHC coevolution. TCRdb keeps only in-frame clones here, not all; method: immunoSEQ multiplex PCR. The sample includes tens of thousands of clones, roughly 93% of them seen just once. CDR1 and CDR2 (germline): LGHNT, FRNRAP. The V end lost 6 bases, the J end lost 0 bases, and 12 bases lay between the germline ends. This CDR3 contains 15 residues. The clonotype comes from a person aged 55 to 70 in good health. The sample comprised naive CD4+ T cells from blood. Subset indicated: CD45RO-negative CD62L-positive naive CD4 T cells. The V gene is TRBV12-5, the J gene TRBJ1-5, with a weak D call TRBD1 (6 bases). The CDR3 sequence: CASGRDTHSNQPQHF. In DNA form, the CDR3 reads TGTGCTAGTGGCCGGGACACCCATAGCAATCAGCCCCAGCATTTT.